One and the same sample provided the 6 T cell receptor beta chains below, sequenced in a study of shared clonotypes between healthy human individuals. The protocol was immunoSEQ multiplex PCR, while the TCRdb copy is restricted to in-frame clones and leaves out a portion. The profile covers a few million clones, with about 92% appearing a single time and about 0.37% taken by the ten largest. The sample consisted of naive CD4+ T cells from PBMCs. Sample subset: CD45RA+ positively selected. Receptors originate from a man younger than 35 in good health. Some clones in this sample may be carry-over from other donors' samples.

The table lists this clone with a few counts. The chain has TRBV28 and TRBJ1-5; TRBD1 might be the D (6 bases). The CDR3 covers 14 residues. The ends were cut back, 8 bases at V and 5 bases at J, with 16 bases in the middle. Per germline, CDR1 MDHEN and CDR2 SYDVKM. CDR3: CASRTGGGYQPQHF. CDR3 sequence (DNA): TGTGCCAGCCGTACAGGAGGGGGATATCAGCCCCAGCATTTT.

The rearrangement links TRBV6-4 to TRBJ2-1; 8 nucleotides line up with TRBD2. Germline assignment: CDR1 MRHNA and CDR2 SNTAGT. V was pared by 4 bases and J by 6 bases, with 2 bases of the junction left unmatched. This CDR3 has 13 residues. This CDR3 reads CASSVTSGNEQFF. The CDR3 DNA reads as TGTGCCAGCAGTGTAACTAGCGGCAATGAGCAGTTCTTC.

V is TRBV2 and J is TRBJ1-1; 10 bases fit TRBD1. V gave up 7 bases and J gave up 4 bases; unmatched junction bases: 3. This CDR3 region has 13 residues. Germline loops: CDR1 SNHLY, CDR2 FYNNEI. CDR3 DNA: TGTGCCAGCAACTGGGACAGGGGCACTGAAGCTTTCTTT. Translating gives CASNWDRGTEAFF.

The J gene is TRBJ1-5, the V gene TRBV4-1; 7 bases fit TRBD1. V gave up 3 bases and J gave up 1 base; unmatched junction bases: 9. The CDR3 sequence is 17 residues long. The germline CDR1 and CDR2 sequences are MGHRA and YSYEKL. CDR3 bases: TGCGCCAGCAGCCACCGGGACAGCCGTTTGAGCAATCAGCCCCAGCATTTT. It translates to CASSHRDSRLSNQPQHF.

The rearrangement joins TRBV28 to TRBJ2-1, with TRBD2 identical over 13 bases. V lost 5 bases and J lost 10; bases outside the gene matches: 8. This CDR3 has 15 amino acids. Germline values: CDR1 MDHEN, CDR2 SYDVKM. The CDR3 bases are TGTGCCAGCAGTCGGACTAGCGGGAGATTCCCCGAGCAGTTCTTC. Translating gives CASSRTSGRFPEQFF.

This chain uses TRBV28 with TRBJ2-7; TRBD1 matches 12 bases. Trimming took 6 bases from V and 6 from J; bases not matched to a gene: 6. This CDR3 has 14 residues. Germline lookup yields CDR1 MDHEN and CDR2 SYDVKM. CDR3 loop: CASRHRDRGREQYF. In nucleotides, the CDR3 is TGTGCCAGCAGACACCGGGACAGGGGGCGCGAGCAGTACTTC.